This TCR beta chain stems from a study of blood T cell repertoires in COVID-19 (dated by TCRdb to 2019 to 2021). Context from the whole study: The collaborator samples originated in the United States, Italy and Spain and spanned the acute and convalescent phases of COVID-19. The material from the prospective study consisted of cDNA or gDNA derived from T cells, B-cell-depleted T cells, or PBMCs. Deeply sampled blood TCRbeta repertoires from subjects exposed to, actively infected with, or recovered from COVID-19 were included in the dataset. The repertoires were released in a freely available public database intended as a resource for research on the immune response to SARS-CoV-2. Samples were obtained from the ongoing ImmuneRACE study (first 160 participants) and from 950 to 1,500 subjects provided by 6 global collaborators. Sample metadata almost always included a de-identified subject ID, COVID-19 status, age in years and sex. HLA class I and class II types, where available, came from metadata supplied by the sample provider rather than from assay-based typing. Beyond this particular receptor, the publication reports: How much clinical and demographic metadata was included differed by source and by participant, and the metadata was provided uncurated.

From cysteine to phenylalanine, the CDR3 is 15 amino acids long. Only the CDR3 part of the read is kept: 45 bases, read in frame from the first base. TCRbeta CDR3 regions were amplified from genomic DNA using the immunoSEQ Assay, a bias-controlled multiplex PCR. The source study handled its data this way. Within the assay, amplification of reference gene primers was used to estimate how many nucleated cells each sample contained. To quantify the absolute abundance of each unique TCRbeta CDR3 rearrangement, sequence reads were collapsed and filtered. For each sample, productive Simpson clonality was calculated as the square root of Simpson's diversity index over productive rearrangements. TCRdb mirrors the immuneACCESS table, restricted to in-frame sequences. Some clones are absent from its copies; in checked studies, under half trace to an unresolved V gene, and the reason for the others is unknown. V and J calls and clone size are as listed in that table; D and trimming were resolved from the DNA. In this sample the table shows 200,000 to 250,000 clones, 70% to 90% of which occur a single time. Jointly, the top ten make up approximately 7.4% of the sample.

On this clone: Its recognized antigen is unknown. Base qualities were left out, and no much larger clone turns up one base away.

Enrolling through a virtual design, the prospective study's participants ranged in age from roughly 18 to 95 years and lived across about two dozen United States geographic areas. In the prospective study, cohorts were assigned on the basis of participant-reported clinical history obtained from a screening survey and a study questionnaire. In the prospective study, mobile phlebotomists collected whole blood, serum and a nasopharyngeal or oropharyngeal swab from each participant. Over an approximately 2-month period, participants in the prospective study had the option of providing additional blood draws and questionnaires. Before DNA extraction, prospective study blood samples were shipped either frozen or at room temperature.

The receptor chain draws on TRBV21-1 and TRBJ1-6; TRBD1, the table's D call, was not compared with the DNA. TRBV21-1 is described as a pseudogene. The clonotype was recovered from a woman aged 35 to 49 with acute COVID-19. Sample: PBMCs or T cells enriched from blood (not recorded which). Here is the DNA: TGTGCCAGCAGCTCCCCGGGACACTATAATTCACCCCTCCACTTT. Its protein is CASSSPGHYNSPLHF.